This is a list of T cell receptor beta chains from one sample in a study of T cells in Graves' hyperthyroidism and ophthalmopathy. TCRdb re-called the multiplex PCR reads through MiXCR, storing one row per CDR3 protein. The sample has fewer than 450,000 distinct CDR3 sequences, around 20% seen once. The sample was blood. These receptor sequences come from a young man with Graves' ophthalmopathy. CDR3s include the opening cysteine and the closing phenylalanine or tryptophan. Fields, in order: J gene, V gene, D gene, clone size, CDR3 protein, CDR3 DNA. A D gene is named only where the DNA matches it firmly. Clone size is not always given. Where it is, it says once, few, many or a class for expanded clones.

TRBJ1-2 TRBV6-1 TRBD1 many CASSEFRDSGGYTF TGTGCCAGCAGTGAATTTAGGGACAGCGGAGGCTACACCTTC
TRBJ2-6 TRBV29-1 - - CSVVLTRGGANVLTF TGCAGCGTTGTTTTAACTCGGGGCGGGGCCAACGTCCTGACTTTC
TRBJ2-2 TRBV5-1 - many CASSLDRTNTGELFF TGCGCCAGCAGCTTGGACAGAACGAACACCGGGGAGCTGTTTTTT
TRBJ1-3 TRBV29-1 TRBD1 - CSVDDGQGTGNTIYF TGCAGCGTTGACGACGGACAGGGAACTGGAAACACCATATATTTT
TRBJ2-7 TRBV3-1 - many CASSQAGKSYEQYF TGTGCCAGCAGCCAAGCGGGAAAAAGCTACGAGCAGTACTTC
TRBJ2-6 TRBV7-3 - few CASSVLGGSGANVLTF TGTGCCAGCAGCGTCTTAGGAGGGTCTGGGGCCAACGTCCTGACTTTC
TRBJ2-2 TRBV4-1 - few CASSRQANGDTGELFF TGCGCCAGCAGCCGACAGGCAAACGGGGACACCGGGGAGCTGTTTTTT
TRBJ1-4 TRBV9 - - CASSVAGRGGDEKLFF TGTGCCAGCAGCGTAGCGGGACGGGGGGGAGATGAAAAACTGTTTTTT
TRBJ2-1 TRBV12-5 TRBD1 many CASGTGENEQFF TGTGCTAGTGGTACAGGGGAGAATGAGCAGTTCTTC
TRBJ1-5 TRBV7-8 TRBD1 many CASTPAGQGGYQPQHF TGTGCCAGCACGCCCGCCGGACAGGGTGGTTATCAGCCCCAGCATTTT
TRBJ1-1 TRBV7-2 - many CASSLSGVTEAFF TGTGCCAGCAGCTTATCAGGGGTCACTGAAGCTTTCTTT
TRBJ2-7 TRBV27 - many CASSVSGLSEQYF TGTGCCAGCAGTGTTTCGGGGCTTAGCGAGCAGTACTTC
TRBJ2-5 TRBV28 - many CASSPALGRGETQYF TGTGCCAGCAGTCCCGCTCTCGGTAGGGGAGAGACCCAGTACTTC
TRBJ2-1 TRBV2 TRBD2 - CASSEELAGGYEQFF TGTGCCAGCAGTGAAGAGCTAGCGGGGGGGTATGAGCAGTTCTTC
TRBJ2-3 TRBV2 - many CASSRADTQYF TGTGCCAGCAGCAGGGCAGATACGCAGTATTTT
TRBJ2-2 TRBV15 TRBD1 - CATSGGQTNTGELFF TGTGCCACCAGCGGGGGACAGACGAACACCGGGGAGCTGTTTTTT
TRBJ2-7 TRBV13 - few CASSFRQERNYEQYF TGTGCCAGCAGCTTTCGGCAGGAGAGAAACTACGAGCAGTACTTC
TRBJ1-1 TRBV14 - - CASSQDWHGTTNTEAFF TGTGCCAGCAGCCAAGATTGGCACGGCACCACGAACACTGAAGCTTTCTTT
TRBJ1-2 TRBV5-1 - - CASSPGGGGYGYTF TGCGCCAGCAGCCCGGGGGGGGGCGGCTATGGCTACACCTTC
TRBJ2-7 TRBV6-5 - many CASSYSETGWYEQYF TGTGCCAGCAGTTACTCGGAAACCGGGTGGTACGAGCAGTACTTC
TRBJ1-2 TRBV6-1 TRBD1 many CASRDRLPTYGYTF TGTGCCAGCAGGGACAGGCTCCCCACGTATGGCTACACCTTC
TRBJ1-2 TRBV9 TRBD1 - CASSVPQGEQIPNYGYTF TGTGCCAGCAGCGTCCCCCAGGGGGAACAAATCCCCAACTATGGCTACACCTTC
TRBJ2-1 TRBV5-6 TRBD2 many CASSAAGGSPYNEQFF TGTGCCAGCAGCGCCGCGGGAGGGAGTCCTTACAATGAGCAGTTCTTC
TRBJ1-2 TRBV19 - - CASSIPSGGTNYGYTF TGTGCCAGTAGTATACCCTCCGGCGGGACAAACTATGGCTACACCTTC
TRBJ2-5 TRBV7-9 - - CASSLESVTQYF TGTGCCAGCAGCCTTGAGTCGGTGACCCAGTACTTC
TRBJ2-7 TRBV19 TRBD2 few CASSIAGGSSYEQYF TGTGCCAGTAGTATCGCGGGGGGGTCGTCCTACGAGCAGTACTTC
TRBJ2-1 TRBV27 TRBD2 few CASSLRRGGWDNEQFF TGTGCCAGCAGTCTCCGACGGGGGGGCTGGGACAATGAGCAGTTCTTC
TRBJ2-5 TRBV19 - few CASNRGLAETQYF TGTGCCAGTAATCGTGGGCTAGCGGAGACCCAGTACTTC
TRBJ2-7 TRBV5-1 TRBD2 many CASSSGLAGGRYEQYF TGCGCCAGCAGCTCGGGACTAGCGGGGGGGCGCTACGAGCAGTACTTC
TRBJ2-1 TRBV5-1 - many CASSLWGDNEQFF TGCGCCAGCAGCTTGTGGGGGGACAATGAGCAGTTCTTC
TRBJ1-1 TRBV6-1 - few CASSESVGDRVNTEAFF TGTGCCAGCAGTGAATCTGTGGGGGATCGGGTGAACACTGAAGCTTTCTTT
TRBJ2-1 TRBV20-1 - many CSATLNTNEQFF TGCAGTGCTACACTTAACACCAATGAGCAGTTCTTC